Below, one T cell receptor beta chain is given with its context. The data derive from a study of T cell changes during pregnancy in multiple sclerosis. Generated by immunoSEQ multiplex PCR, the TCRdb table keeps only in-frame clones and is missing some. Counted here are roughly 100,000 clones, roughly 89% occurring once; the ten biggest clones make up approximately 1.5%. The CDR3 covers 14 residues. Germline V gives CDR1 SGDLS, CDR2 YYNGEE. V dropped 2 bases and J dropped 7; count of bases not matched to a gene: 6. The sequence was collected from a female donor with multiple sclerosis, enrolled in a pregnancy study. Specimen: peripheral blood, collected before pregnancy. This chain links TRBV9 with TRBJ2-1; 7 positions match TRBD1. CDR3 in DNA: TGTGCCAGCAGCGTTGACAGGGTGAGGAATGAGCAGTTCTTC. The encoded protein is CASSVDRVRNEQFF.